These 12 T cell receptor beta chains came from one sample sequenced in a study of blood T cell repertoires in COVID-19. The protocol was immunoSEQ multiplex PCR, while the TCRdb copy is restricted to in-frame clones and leaves out a portion. The sample has some 700,000 clones, just under 90% seen once. Sequenced sample: peripheral blood. The receptor source for this set is a woman between 18 and 29 years old with acute or convalescent COVID-19.

This rearrangement joins TRBV29-1 to TRBJ1-4, with a possible D match to TRBD1 (5 bases). The CDR3 extends over 12 amino acids. The V end was cut by 0 bases, the J end by 11 bases, with 10 bases between. Germline V CDR1 and CDR2: SQVTM, ANQGSEA. This CDR3 is CSVEDRGGKLFF. In DNA, the CDR3 is TGCAGCGTTGAAGATCGGGGGGGTAAACTGTTTTTT.

The genes are TRBV30 and TRBJ1-2; 10 bases are shared with TRBD1. J was trimmed by 4 bases and V by 6 bases; bases with no gene match: 8. The germline V gene encodes CDR1 GTSNPN and CDR2 SVGIG (reference sequence). The CDR3 consists of 14 residues. This chain's CDR3 is CACKTGGAVYGYTF. CDR3 DNA sequence: TGTGCCTGCAAGACAGGGGGCGCGGTCTATGGCTACACCTTC.

This clone was recorded only once. The rearrangement links TRBV6-5 to TRBJ1-1; TRBD1 is a possible D gene (6 bases). This CDR3 comprises 12 residues. Germline CDR1 MNHEY, CDR2 SVGAGI. The V end lost 2 bases, the J end lost 5 bases, and 6 bases lay between the germline ends. This CDR3 is CASSYGTTEAFF. Written as DNA, the CDR3 is TGTGCCAGCAGTTACGGGACAACTGAAGCTTTCTTT.

The rearrangement joins TRBV13 to TRBJ2-2, with 7 bases that match TRBD1. Germline V gene lookup returns CDR1 PRHDT and CDR2 FYEKMQ (reference sequence). With 8 bases clipped from V and 1 base from J, the junction kept 13 bases outside the gene matches. This CDR3 region has 17 residues. Written as DNA, the CDR3 is TGTGCCAGCTTCGAGGGGGCGAGGTCCGGGAACACCGGGGAGCTGTTTTTT. Its translation is CASFEGARSGNTGELFF.

This clone was counted a single time. The chain recombines TRBV30 with TRBJ2-7; possible D gene TRBD1, 6 bases. V dropped 0 bases and J dropped 9 bases, with 15 bases sitting between them. This CDR3 region has 13 residues. Germline V CDR1 and CDR2: GTSNPN, SVGIG (reference sequence). CDR3 in amino acids: CAWSVGGGQGQYF. The DNA of the CDR3 is TGTGCCTGGAGTGTAGGTGGGGGACAAGGGCAGTACTTC.

The rearrangement uses TRBV18 and TRBJ1-4; D gene unclear. This CDR3 has 16 residues. V dropped 0 bases and J dropped 7 bases, with 15 bases sitting between them. Germline CDR1 and CDR2: KGHSH and LQKENI. As DNA, the CDR3 is TGTGCCAGCTCACCACCCGGTCGCCTTCCCTTTGAAAAACTGTTTTTT. Translated: CASSPPGRLPFEKLFF.

This rearrangement joins TRBV7-2 to TRBJ2-1, with a tentative D call TRBD2 (5 bases). The ends were cut back, 4 bases at V and 8 bases at J, with 6 bases in the middle. The CDR3 totals 11 residues. The germline CDR1 and CDR2 sequences are SGHTA and FQGNSA. DNA of the CDR3: TGTGCCAGCAGCTACGGGGATGAGCAGTTCTTC. Translation: CASSYGDEQFF.

This clone was recorded only once. The J gene is TRBJ1-5, the V gene TRBV12-5; the match to TRBD1 covers 7 bases. J was trimmed by 3 bases and V by 7 bases; bases with no gene match: 9. The CDR3 runs to 15 residues. In germline, CDR1 is LGHNT, CDR2 FRNRAP. The CDR3 DNA is TGTGCTAGTGCGCCCGACAGGGCTTCCAATCAGCCCCAGCATTTT. Translated: CASAPDRASNQPQHF.

This clone was found a few times. The J gene is TRBJ1-6, the V gene TRBV5-1; tentative D call: TRBD1 (5 bases). The CDR3 is 17 amino acids. The V and J ends lost 3 bases and 7 bases respectively, with 20 bases between them. CDR1 and CDR2 from the germline V gene are SGHRS and YFSETQ. The CDR3 spells CASSSHPDSATNSPLHF. DNA for the CDR3: TGCGCCAGCAGCTCACACCCCGACAGCGCCACGAATTCACCCCTCCACTTT.

The chain is built from TRBV11-2 and TRBJ1-2, with D unclear. Germline-derived CDR1 and CDR2 are SGHAT and FQNNGV. The CDR3 extends over 17 amino acids. V was clipped by 4 bases and J by 5 bases, with 23 bases between them. The CDR3 here is CASSSNPGSIGSYGYTF. Here the CDR3 DNA reads TGTGCCAGCAGCTCAAACCCGGGATCCATCGGGTCGTATGGCTACACCTTC. Based on the CDR3 plus reference TRBV11-2 and TRBJ1-2, the full variable domain is EAGVAQSPRYKIIEKRQSVAFWCNPISGHATLYWYQQILGQGPKLLIQFQNNGVVDDSQLPKDRFSAERLKGVDSTLKIQPAKLEDSAVYLCASSSNPGSIGSYGYTFGSGTRLTVV.

The gene calls are TRBV27 and TRBJ1-3, with D hard to call. The V end was cut by 10 bases, the J end by 2 bases, with 12 bases between. The V gene's germline CDR1 is MNHEY and CDR2 SMNVEV (reference sequence). This CDR3 spans 13 amino acids. CDR3 region: CATRRGPGNTIYF. The CDR3, as DNA: TGTGCCACCCGTCGAGGGCCTGGAAACACCATATATTTT.

The chain joins TRBV4-2 to TRBJ2-7; the D gene is possibly TRBD2 (6 bases). The germline V gene encodes CDR1 LGHNA and CDR2 YNFKEQ. Trimming pared 2 bases from V and 3 bases from J, leaving 14 bases between. CDR3 length: 15 amino acids. CDR3 region: CASSQFSGTYYEQYF. CDR3 nucleotides: TGTGCCAGCAGCCAATTCTCCGGGACTTACTACGAGCAGTACTTC.